This is a list of T cell receptor beta chains from one sample in a study of T cells in Graves' hyperthyroidism and ophthalmopathy. In TCRdb, the multiplex PCR reads were re-called with MiXCR into one record per CDR3 protein. The sample records over 500,000 distinct CDR3 sequences, 14% being singletons. Input material: blood. These receptors were collected from a woman aged 35 to 49 with Graves' hyperthyroidism. Both conserved end residues are part of each CDR3. The order of the fields is CDR3 protein, CDR3 DNA, clone size, J gene, V gene, D gene. D genes are given only for firm matches. Size values are once, few and many counts, or a class for expanded clones, and some rows have none.

CDR3 protein: CASSQGAEQYF
CDR3 DNA: TGCGCCAGCAGCCAAGGGGCCGAGCAGTACTTC
clone size: .
J gene: TRBJ2-7
V gene: TRBV4-1
D gene: .

CDR3 protein: CASSLRGGAPYEQYF
CDR3 DNA: TGTGCCAGCAGCCTACGAGGGGGGGCGCCCTACGAGCAGTACTTC
clone size: many
J gene: TRBJ2-7
V gene: TRBV28
D gene: .

CDR3 protein: CAISERSRGDEQYF
CDR3 DNA: TGTGCCATCAGTGAGAGATCCAGGGGGGACGAGCAGTACTTC
clone size: many
J gene: TRBJ2-7
V gene: TRBV10-3
D gene: .

CDR3 protein: CASSPSLMRTQETQYF
CDR3 DNA: TGTGCCAGCAGCCCATCCCTTATGCGGACCCAAGAGACCCAGTACTTC
clone size: many
J gene: TRBJ2-5
V gene: TRBV7-8
D gene: .

CDR3 protein: CASGIGPTYNEQFF
CDR3 DNA: TGTGCTAGCGGAATAGGTCCGACCTACAATGAGCAGTTCTTC
clone size: many
J gene: TRBJ2-1
V gene: TRBV12-5
D gene: .

CDR3 protein: CASSPTPGTVYWNTEAFF
CDR3 DNA: TGTGCCAGCAGTCCCACCCCCGGGACAGTCTATTGGAACACTGAAGCTTTCTTT
clone size: many
J gene: TRBJ1-1
V gene: TRBV12-3/TRBV12-4
D gene: TRBD1

CDR3 protein: CASSLSGNSLFYNEQFF
CDR3 DNA: TGTGCCAGCAGCTTAAGTGGGAACTCCCTCTTTTACAATGAGCAGTTCTTC
clone size: many
J gene: TRBJ2-1
V gene: TRBV7-3
D gene: .

CDR3 protein: CASSDRGPGYEQYF
CDR3 DNA: TGTGCCAGCAGTGATAGAGGTCCAGGTTACGAGCAGTACTTC
clone size: few
J gene: TRBJ2-7
V gene: TRBV6-1
D gene: .

CDR3 protein: CASSGSSAGYEQYF
CDR3 DNA: TGTGCCAGTAGTGGCTCTAGCGCCGGCTACGAGCAGTACTTC
clone size: few
J gene: TRBJ2-7
V gene: TRBV19
D gene: .

CDR3 protein: CASSQELSTDTQYF
CDR3 DNA: TGTGCCAGCAGCCAAGAATTGAGCACAGATACGCAGTATTTT
clone size: many
J gene: TRBJ2-3
V gene: TRBV3-1
D gene: .

CDR3 protein: CAISEDVSNQPQHF
CDR3 DNA: TGTGCCATCAGTGAGGACGTTAGCAATCAGCCCCAGCATTTT
clone size: many
J gene: TRBJ1-5
V gene: TRBV10-3
D gene: .

CDR3 protein: CASSWGRNTGELFF
CDR3 DNA: TGTGCCAGCTCTTGGGGCCGGAACACCGGGGAGCTGTTTTTT
clone size: few
J gene: TRBJ2-2
V gene: TRBV27
D gene: .

CDR3 protein: CASSFFESNEQFF
CDR3 DNA: TGTGCCAGCAGCTTTTTCGAATCCAATGAGCAGTTCTTC
clone size: .
J gene: TRBJ2-1
V gene: TRBV11-2
D gene: .

CDR3 protein: CASSPAGYGYTF
CDR3 DNA: TGTGCCAGCAGTCCTGCCGGCTATGGCTACACCTTC
clone size: .
J gene: TRBJ1-2
V gene: TRBV27
D gene: .

CDR3 protein: CASRAPGGESEQYF
CDR3 DNA: TGTGCCAGCAGGGCACCAGGGGGCGAATCCGAGCAGTACTTC
clone size: many
J gene: TRBJ2-7
V gene: TRBV2
D gene: TRBD1

CDR3 protein: CASSRGFSEAFF
CDR3 DNA: TGTGCCAGCAGCCGTGGTTTTTCTGAAGCTTTCTTT
clone size: many
J gene: TRBJ1-1
V gene: TRBV12-3/TRBV12-4
D gene: .

CDR3 protein: CASSPLRQGSGNTIYF
CDR3 DNA: TGTGCCAGCAGCCCCCTCCGGCAGGGCTCTGGAAACACCATATATTTT
clone size: .
J gene: TRBJ1-3
V gene: TRBV3-1
D gene: .

CDR3 protein: CSVTGGGDQPQHF
CDR3 DNA: TGCAGCGTAACCGGGGGAGGGGATCAGCCCCAGCATTTT
clone size: .
J gene: TRBJ1-5
V gene: TRBV29-1
D gene: .

CDR3 protein: CSVSGTSGPISSYNEQFF
CDR3 DNA: TGCAGCGTCTCTGGGACTAGCGGACCTATAAGCTCCTACAATGAGCAGTTCTTC
clone size: few
J gene: TRBJ2-1
V gene: TRBV29-1
D gene: TRBD2

CDR3 protein: CASSPPPQSNQPQHF
CDR3 DNA: TGTGCCAGCAGTCCTCCTCCGCAGAGCAATCAGCCCCAGCATTTT
clone size: many
J gene: TRBJ1-5
V gene: TRBV16
D gene: .

CDR3 protein: CASSSRTGDRDEQFF
CDR3 DNA: TGTGCCAGCAGTTCACGAACCGGGGACAGAGATGAGCAGTTCTTC
clone size: many
J gene: TRBJ2-1
V gene: TRBV12-3/TRBV12-4
D gene: TRBD1

CDR3 protein: CASSSRTASDQPQHF
CDR3 DNA: TGTGCCAGCAGCTCAAGGACAGCTTCGGATCAGCCCCAGCATTTT
clone size: many
J gene: TRBJ1-5
V gene: TRBV7-2
D gene: .

CDR3 protein: CASLASSLNEKLFF
CDR3 DNA: TGTGCCAGCCTCGCGAGCTCCCTTAATGAAAAACTGTTTTTT
clone size: many
J gene: TRBJ1-4
V gene: TRBV2
D gene: .

CDR3 protein: CASSSNGGLVEQFF
CDR3 DNA: TGTGCCAGCAGCTCCAATGGGGGGTTGGTTGAGCAGTTCTTC
clone size: many
J gene: TRBJ2-1
V gene: TRBV7-2
D gene: .

CDR3 protein: CASRRSLSGANVLTF
CDR3 DNA: TGTGCCAGCAGGCGAAGTCTATCTGGGGCCAACGTCCTGACTTTC
clone size: many
J gene: TRBJ2-6
V gene: TRBV7-2
D gene: .

CDR3 protein: CSALQGLDTEAFF
CDR3 DNA: TGCAGTGCATTACAGGGGTTGGACACTGAAGCTTTCTTT
clone size: .
J gene: TRBJ1-1
V gene: TRBV20-1
D gene: TRBD1

CDR3 protein: CSATDSTSGNSPLHF
CDR3 DNA: TGCAGTGCTACGGACAGCACCAGTGGTAATTCACCCCTCCACTTT
clone size: .
J gene: TRBJ1-6
V gene: TRBV20-1
D gene: .